Each of the 9 T cell receptor beta chains below was sequenced from the same sample in a study of HIV-infected patients and healthy controls (TCRdb year 2014). Libraries came from 5' RACE. Sequencing took place on an Illumina MiSeq. Approximately 500 ng RNA was reverse transcribed with SuperScript III using primers against the alpha and beta constant regions. Separate alpha and beta chain libraries were made by chain-specific third strand synthesis with multiplexing indices. TCRdb redid the processing of the public reads, applying fastp at Q25 and MiXCR, and retained in-frame beta chains. Every distinct CDR3 protein forms one entry, paired with its most common genes and DNA. The sample table shows over 8,000 distinct CDR3 sequences, and about 9.4% are seen once. Jointly, the top ten make up around 15% of the sample. Whole blood was used without cell fractionation, so all unsorted peripheral T cells were reflected in the repertoire.

This sample comprised blood, obtained before antiretroviral therapy. The receptors here all came from an adult with HIV infection.

This clonotype was observed at least ten times. The chain employs TRBV5-5 and TRBJ2-1; D may be TRBD1 or TRBD2 (5 bases each). Germline V gives CDR1 SGHKS, CDR2 YYEKEE (reference sequence). The CDR3 extends over 15 amino acids. Trimming pared 4 bases from V and 0 bases from J, leaving 11 bases between. CDR3 region: CASSGDGASYNEQFF. The CDR3 nucleotides are TGTGCCAGCAGCGGGGACGGGGCCTCCTACAATGAGCAGTTCTTC.

This clonotype has only a few counts. CDR3 nucleotides: TGTGCCAGCAGTTTGGGTTTCGATGAGCAGTTCTTC. It specifies CASSLGFDEQFF. The rearrangement links TRBV28 to TRBJ2-1; D call uncertain. The CDR3 runs to 12 residues. The germline gives CDR1 MDHEN, CDR2 SYDVKM. V shed 3 bases and J shed 8 bases, with 8 bases lying between them.

The sample holds many counts of this clonotype. The chain combines TRBV20-1 with TRBJ1-1; no reliable D call. Per germline, CDR1 DFQATT and CDR2 SNEGSKA (reference sequence). The CDR3 totals 9 residues. The CDR3 loop is CTQHTEAFF. The CDR3 DNA sequence: TGCACCCAGCACACTGAAGCTTTCTTT.

The chain has TRBV19 and TRBJ2-1; D might be TRBD2 (6 bases). V was shortened by 9 bases and J by 7 bases, with 16 bases between the two germline ends. From germline, CDR1 is LNHDA and CDR2 SQIVND (reference sequence). The CDR3 extends over 13 amino acids. The CDR3: CASSLVGGNEQFF. The CDR3 bases are TGTGCCAGCTCCTTAGTCGGGGGTAATGAGCAGTTCTTC.

The table lists this clonotype with many counts. CDR3 sequence (DNA): TGCGCCAGCAGCCCCACAGGGGGACCCTACGAGCAGTACTTC. It yields the protein CASSPTGGPYEQYF. V is TRBV5-1 and J is TRBJ2-7; 8 positions match TRBD1. The CDR3 covers 14 residues. CDR1 and CDR2 from the germline V gene are SGHRS and YFSETQ. Trimming took 4 bases from V and 2 from J; bases not matched to a gene: 5.

The V call is TRBV9, the J call TRBJ2-5, with D tentatively TRBD2 (6 bases). Trimming left V 3 bases short and J 4 bases short, with 13 bases between. Germline V CDR1 and CDR2: SGDLS, YYNGEE. The CDR3 sequence is 14 residues long. CDR3 region: CASSASTSRETQYF. CDR3 coding DNA: TGTGCCAGCAGCGCGTCGACTAGTCGAGAGACCCAGTACTTC.

This clonotype was seen ten or more times. V is TRBV3-1 and J is TRBJ1-5; D unclear. Germline V gene data show CDR1 as LGHDT and CDR2 as YNNKEL (reference sequence). V was pared by 0 bases and J by 4 bases, with 13 bases between. The CDR3 extends over 16 amino acids. This chain's CDR3 is CASSQDWPAGNQPQHF. CDR3 coding DNA: TGTGCCAGCAGCCAAGATTGGCCAGCGGGAAATCAGCCCCAGCATTTT.

This clonotype was counted ten times or more. J is TRBJ2-5 and V is TRBV5-1; D is perhaps TRBD1 (6 bases). The V gene lost 4 bases and the J gene lost 13 bases, with 17 bases spanning the gap. The germline CDR1 and CDR2 sequences are SGHRS and YFSETQ. The CDR3 contains 12 residues. DNA of the CDR3: TGCGCCAGCAGCCTCTCGGACAGACCTCCGTACTTC. Translating gives CASSLSDRPPYF.

At least ten counts were recorded for this clonotype. CDR3 amino acids: CAWSRRGVNEQYF. In DNA, the CDR3 is TGTGCCTGGAGTAGGCGGGGGGTGAACGAGCAGTACTTC. The chain links TRBV30 to TRBJ2-7, with TRBD2 matching over 8 bases. This CDR3 has 13 residues. Germline assignment: CDR1 GTSNPN and CDR2 SVGIG (reference sequence). V shed 2 bases, J shed 5 bases, and the junction held 5 bases outside the gene matches.